This T cell receptor (beta chain) was identified during a study of blood T cell repertoires in COVID-19. Study-level information: Sites in the United States, Italy and Spain provided acute and convalescent COVID-19 samples. Sources were T cells, B-cell-depleted T cells, or PBMCs; the material itself was cDNA or gDNA.

How the authors handled the data: Reference gene primer amplification in the assay estimated nucleated cell counts. The repertoire was sequenced with immunoSEQ multiplex PCR; TCRdb's copy has only in-frame clones and lacks some. D and trimming were read from the DNA, whereas the V and J calls and clone size are those reported in that table. The table lists approximately 280,000 clones, roughly nine tenths of them singletons. Per the germline V gene, CDR1 is SGHTA and CDR2 is FQGNSA. Trimming pared 4 bases from V and 5 bases from J, leaving 15 bases between. CDR3 length: 14 amino acids. This chain joins TRBV7-2 and TRBJ2-7; possible D gene TRBD1, 7 bases. Input material: PBMCs or T cells enriched from blood (not recorded which). The sequence was obtained from a woman between 40 and 50 years old who had recovered from COVID-19. The CDR3: CASSYRQGGDEQYF. DNA of the CDR3: TGTGCCAGCAGCTACCGACAGGGCGGGGACGAGCAGTACTTC.